The present T cell receptor (beta chain) was sequenced within a study of blood T cells in healthy people across ages. This CDR3 spans 16 amino acids. CDR1 is MNHEY and CDR2 is SVGEGT in the germline V gene. Trimming pared 5 bases from V and 2 bases from J, leaving 16 bases between. The study, taken as a whole, reports: Age brought a roughly linear fall in TCR beta diversity measured per million T cells. The study could not conclusively compare naive and antigen-experienced cells, given its unsorted PBMCs.

A second PCR, run for about 7 to 11 cycles, used a sample-barcoded 5' primer plus a J-beta primer mix. Every molecule of cDNA carried a tag from a template-switch adaptor with 12 random nucleotides. Samples each returned at least 2.5 million CDR3-containing paired-end reads. TCRdb used MiXCR to reprocess the 5' RACE reads, holding one entry per CDR3 protein. The sample contains approximately 810,000 distinct CDR3 sequences, 25% to 30% of which appear only once. Regarding this clonotype: Its antigen is still unknown. This sequence may be a read error, since a much larger clone differs from it by one base.

Sequencing was done on a sample of blood. The clonotype originates from a woman at least 80 years old in good health. The chain is built from TRBV6-2 or TRBV6-3 and TRBJ1-5; no firm D call. CDR3 DNA sequence: TGTGCCAGCAGTCACCTCAGTGGGCATCGCAATCAGCCCCAGCATTTT. It specifies CASSHLSGHRNQPQHF.